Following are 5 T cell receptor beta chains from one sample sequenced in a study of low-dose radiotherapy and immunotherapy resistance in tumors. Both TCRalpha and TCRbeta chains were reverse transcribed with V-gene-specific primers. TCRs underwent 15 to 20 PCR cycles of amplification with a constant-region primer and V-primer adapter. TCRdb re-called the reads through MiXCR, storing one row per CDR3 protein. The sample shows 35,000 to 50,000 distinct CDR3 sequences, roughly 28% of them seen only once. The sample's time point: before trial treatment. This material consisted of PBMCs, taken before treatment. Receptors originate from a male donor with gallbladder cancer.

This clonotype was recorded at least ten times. DNA for the CDR3: TGCGCCAGCTTCCCCGAGTGGGGGACTCACTTCTCTGGAAACACCATATATTTT. Protein sequence: CASFPEWGTHFSGNTIYF. V usage is TRBV5-1 and J usage is TRBJ1-3; TRBD1 might be the D (5 bases). The length of the CDR3 is 18 residues. V was clipped by 7 bases and J by 0 bases, with 23 bases between them. In germline, CDR1 is SGHRS, CDR2 YFSETQ.

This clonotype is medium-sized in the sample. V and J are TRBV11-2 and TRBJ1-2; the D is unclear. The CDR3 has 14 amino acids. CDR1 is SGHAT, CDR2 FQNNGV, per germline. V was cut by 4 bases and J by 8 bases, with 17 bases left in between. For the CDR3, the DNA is TGTGCCAGCAGCTCCAAATCGGGGAGGCTGGGCTACACCTTC. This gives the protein CASSSKSGRLGYTF.

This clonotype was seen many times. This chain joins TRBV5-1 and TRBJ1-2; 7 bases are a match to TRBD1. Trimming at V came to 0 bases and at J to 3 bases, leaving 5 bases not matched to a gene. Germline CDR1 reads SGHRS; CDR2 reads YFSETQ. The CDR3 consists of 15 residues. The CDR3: CASSLDGTEYYGYTF. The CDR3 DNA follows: TGCGCCAGCAGCTTGGATGGGACAGAGTACTATGGCTACACCTTC. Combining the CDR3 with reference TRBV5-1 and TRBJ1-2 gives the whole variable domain KAGVTQTPRYLIKTRGQQVTLSCSPISGHRSVSWYQQTPGQGLQFLFEYFSETQRNKGNFPGRFSGRQFSNSRSEMNVSTLELGDSALYLCASSLDGTEYYGYTFGSGTRLTVV.

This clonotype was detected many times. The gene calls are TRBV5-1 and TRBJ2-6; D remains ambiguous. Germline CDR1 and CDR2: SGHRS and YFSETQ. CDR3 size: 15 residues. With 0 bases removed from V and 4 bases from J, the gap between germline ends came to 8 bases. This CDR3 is CASSLAVVGANVLTF. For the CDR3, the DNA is TGCGCCAGCAGCTTGGCGGTCGTGGGGGCCAACGTCCTGACTTTC.

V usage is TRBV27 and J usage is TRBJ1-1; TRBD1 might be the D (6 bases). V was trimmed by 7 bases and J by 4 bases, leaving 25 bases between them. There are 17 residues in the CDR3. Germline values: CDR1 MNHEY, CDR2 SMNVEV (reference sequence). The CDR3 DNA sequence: TGTGCCAGCACCCTAGGGGGGGCGCGGAATCCTGGCACTGAAGCTTTCTTT. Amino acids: CASTLGGARNPGTEAFF.